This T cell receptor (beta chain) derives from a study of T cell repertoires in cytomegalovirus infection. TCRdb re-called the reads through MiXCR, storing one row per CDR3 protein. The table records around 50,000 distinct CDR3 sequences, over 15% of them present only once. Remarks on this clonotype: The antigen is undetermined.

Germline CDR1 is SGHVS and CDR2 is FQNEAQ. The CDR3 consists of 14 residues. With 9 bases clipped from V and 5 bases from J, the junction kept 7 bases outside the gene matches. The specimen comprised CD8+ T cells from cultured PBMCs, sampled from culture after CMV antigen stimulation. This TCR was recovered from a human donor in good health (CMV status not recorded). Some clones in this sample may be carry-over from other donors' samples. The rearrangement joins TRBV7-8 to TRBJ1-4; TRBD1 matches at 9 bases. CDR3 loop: CASGRDRVNEKLFF. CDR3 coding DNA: TGTGCCAGTGGTCGGGACAGGGTAAATGAAAAACTGTTTTTT.